The clone carrying this TCR beta chain was picked up a small number of times. The sample comes from a study of T cells after yellow fever vaccination. Study details: SMART-Seq v4 Ultra Low Input served to prepare low-cell-number fractions.

V shed 5 bases and J 2 bases; nucleotides not matched to a gene: 11. CDR3 size: 17 residues. Germline V gene lookup returns CDR1 MNHNS and CDR2 SASEGT. Points from the study as a whole: From the bulk population, abundant clonotypes could contaminate and appear within FACS-sorted repertoires. Peak timing came faster in the weaker secondary response, day 5 versus 15.

TCRdb independently ran MiXCR on the 5' RACE reads; one entry per CDR3 protein. The sample has over 85,000 distinct CDR3 sequences, roughly 9% seen once. This receptor was taken from a man between 18 and 35 years old who received the YFV17D yellow fever vaccine. The chain employs TRBV6-1 and TRBJ2-4; TRBD1 matches at 8 bases. This material consisted of CD8+ T cells not binding an NS4B(214-222) dextramer, sorted from PBMCs, taken around 14 days after the first yellow fever vaccination. Here the CDR3 reads CASSPLTGAITKNIQYF. The CDR3 DNA reads TGTGCCAGCAGTCCCCTGACAGGGGCTATTACCAAAAACATTCAGTACTTC.